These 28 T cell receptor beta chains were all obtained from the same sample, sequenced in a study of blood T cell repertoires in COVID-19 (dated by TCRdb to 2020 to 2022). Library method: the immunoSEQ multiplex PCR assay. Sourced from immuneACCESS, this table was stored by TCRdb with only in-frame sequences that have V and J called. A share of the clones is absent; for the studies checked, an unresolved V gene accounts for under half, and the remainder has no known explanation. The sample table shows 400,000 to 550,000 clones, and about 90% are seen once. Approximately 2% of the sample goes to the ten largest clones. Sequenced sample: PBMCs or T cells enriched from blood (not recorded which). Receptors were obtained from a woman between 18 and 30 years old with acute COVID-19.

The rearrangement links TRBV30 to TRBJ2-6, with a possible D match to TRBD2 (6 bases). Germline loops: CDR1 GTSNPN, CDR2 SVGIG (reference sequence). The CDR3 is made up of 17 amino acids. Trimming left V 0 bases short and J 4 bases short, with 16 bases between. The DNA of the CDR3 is TGTGCCTGGAGTGTGGGGCGGGGCAGGTCAGGGGCCAACGTCCTGACTTTC. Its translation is CAWSVGRGRSGANVLTF.

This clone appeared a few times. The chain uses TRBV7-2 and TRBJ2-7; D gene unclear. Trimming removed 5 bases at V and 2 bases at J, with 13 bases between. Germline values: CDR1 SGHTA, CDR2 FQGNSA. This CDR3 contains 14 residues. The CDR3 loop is CASSNLGRTYEQYF. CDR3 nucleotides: TGTGCCAGCAGCAATCTGGGCCGGACCTACGAGCAGTACTTC.

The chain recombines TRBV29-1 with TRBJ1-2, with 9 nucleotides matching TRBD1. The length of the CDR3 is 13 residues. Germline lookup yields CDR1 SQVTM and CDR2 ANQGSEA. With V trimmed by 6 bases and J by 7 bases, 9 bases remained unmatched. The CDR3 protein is CSVYEQGAVGYTF. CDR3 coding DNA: TGCAGCGTCTACGAACAGGGGGCGGTTGGCTACACCTTC. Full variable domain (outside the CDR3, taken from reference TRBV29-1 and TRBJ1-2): SAVISQKPSRDICQRGTSLTIQCQVDSQVTMMFWYRQQPGQSLTLIATANQGSEATYESGFVIDKFPISRPNLTFSTLTVSNMSPEDSSIYLCSVYEQGAVGYTFGSGTRLTVV.

The CDR3 DNA is TGTGCCACAGGGTCCGGACAGATAGGAGAAAAACTGTTTTTT. This translates into CATGSGQIGEKLFF. This chain uses TRBV6-5 with TRBJ1-4, with D perhaps TRBD1 (6 bases). The length of the CDR3 is 14 residues. The ends were cut back, 10 bases at V and 8 bases at J, with 20 bases in the middle. Per the germline V gene, CDR1 is MNHEY and CDR2 is SVGAGI.

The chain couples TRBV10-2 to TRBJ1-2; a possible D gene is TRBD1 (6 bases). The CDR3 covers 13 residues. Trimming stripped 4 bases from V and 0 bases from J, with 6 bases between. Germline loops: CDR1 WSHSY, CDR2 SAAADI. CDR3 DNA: TGCGCCAGCAGTGGACAGGCTAACTATGGCTACACCTTC. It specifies CASSGQANYGYTF.

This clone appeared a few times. In nucleotides, the CDR3 is TGCAGCGGAAATCAGGGGGTCAATGGCTACACCTTC. This encodes CSGNQGVNGYTF. The chain employs TRBV29-1 and TRBJ1-2; 7 nucleotides line up with TRBD1. The V gene's germline CDR1 is SQVTM and CDR2 ANQGSEA. The CDR3 has 12 amino acids. The ends lost 7 bases at V and 6 bases at J; junction bases unmatched: 8.

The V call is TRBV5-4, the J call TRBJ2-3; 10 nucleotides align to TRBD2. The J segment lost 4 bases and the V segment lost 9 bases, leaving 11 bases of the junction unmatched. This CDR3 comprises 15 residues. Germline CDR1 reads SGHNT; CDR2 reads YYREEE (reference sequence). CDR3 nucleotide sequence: TGTGCCACGGAGCGGGAGGGCCCTCAAGCAGATACGCAGTATTTT. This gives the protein CATEREGPQADTQYF.

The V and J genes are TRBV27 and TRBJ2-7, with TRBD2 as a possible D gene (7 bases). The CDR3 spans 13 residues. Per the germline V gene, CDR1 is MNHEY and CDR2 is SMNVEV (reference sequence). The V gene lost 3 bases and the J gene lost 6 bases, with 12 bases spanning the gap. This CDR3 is CASSFGGGTEQYF. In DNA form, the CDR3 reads TGTGCCAGCAGTTTCGGCGGGGGCACCGAGCAGTACTTC.

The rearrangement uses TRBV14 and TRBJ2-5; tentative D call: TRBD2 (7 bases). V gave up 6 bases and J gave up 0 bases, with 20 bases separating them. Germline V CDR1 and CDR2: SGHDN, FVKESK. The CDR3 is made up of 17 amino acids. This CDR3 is CASSIGRRGAYQETQYF. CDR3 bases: TGTGCCAGCAGTATTGGGCGTCGGGGGGCTTACCAAGAGACCCAGTACTTC. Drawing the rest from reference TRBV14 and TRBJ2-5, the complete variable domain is EAGVTQFPSHSVIEKGQTVTLRCDPISGHDNLYWYRRVMGKEIKFLLHFVKESKQDESGMPNNRFLAERTGGTYSTLKVQPAELEDSGVYFCASSIGRRGAYQETQYFGPGTRLLVL.

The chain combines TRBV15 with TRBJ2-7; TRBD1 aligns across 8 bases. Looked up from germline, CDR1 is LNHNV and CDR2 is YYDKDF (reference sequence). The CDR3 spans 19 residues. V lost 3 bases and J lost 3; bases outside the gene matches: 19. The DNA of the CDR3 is TGTGCCACCAGCAGGCACCGGGACAGGAACCTTCGGGGGTACTACGAGCAGTACTTC. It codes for CATSRHRDRNLRGYYEQYF.

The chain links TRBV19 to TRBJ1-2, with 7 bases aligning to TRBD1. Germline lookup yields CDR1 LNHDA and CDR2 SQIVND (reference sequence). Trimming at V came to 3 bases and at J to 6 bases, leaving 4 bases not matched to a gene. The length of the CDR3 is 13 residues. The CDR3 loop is CASSMGQSHGYTF. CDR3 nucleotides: TGTGCCAGTAGTATGGGACAGAGTCATGGCTACACCTTC.

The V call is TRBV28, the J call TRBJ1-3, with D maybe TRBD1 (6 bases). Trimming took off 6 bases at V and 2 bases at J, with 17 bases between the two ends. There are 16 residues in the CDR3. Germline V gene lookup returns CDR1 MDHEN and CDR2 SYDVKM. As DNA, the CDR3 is TGTGCCAGCAGCATAGGACAGCCAAGCCCTGGAAACACCATATATTTT. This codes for CASSIGQPSPGNTIYF.

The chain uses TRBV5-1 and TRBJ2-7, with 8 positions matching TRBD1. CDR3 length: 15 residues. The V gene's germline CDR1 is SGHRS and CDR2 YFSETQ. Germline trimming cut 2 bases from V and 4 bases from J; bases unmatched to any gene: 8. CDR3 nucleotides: TGCGCCAGCAGCTTAGAGACAGGGGATGGGTACGAGCAGTACTTC. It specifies CASSLETGDGYEQYF. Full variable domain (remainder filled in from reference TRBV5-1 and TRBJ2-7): KAGVTQTPRYLIKTRGQQVTLSCSPISGHRSVSWYQQTPGQGLQFLFEYFSETQRNKGNFPGRFSGRQFSNSRSEMNVSTLELGDSALYLCASSLETGDGYEQYFGPGTRLTVT.

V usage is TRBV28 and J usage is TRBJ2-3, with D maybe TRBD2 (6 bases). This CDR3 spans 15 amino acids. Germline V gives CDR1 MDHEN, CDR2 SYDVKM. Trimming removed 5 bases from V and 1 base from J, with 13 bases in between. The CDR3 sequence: CASSGSRGGTDTQYF. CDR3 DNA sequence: TGTGCCAGCAGTGGTTCTCGCGGGGGCACAGATACGCAGTATTTT.

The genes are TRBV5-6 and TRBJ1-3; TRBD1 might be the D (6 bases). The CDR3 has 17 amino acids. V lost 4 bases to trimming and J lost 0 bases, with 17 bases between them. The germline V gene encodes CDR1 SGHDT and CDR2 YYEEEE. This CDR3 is CASSLERQANSGNTIYF. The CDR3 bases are TGTGCCAGCAGCCTGGAACGACAGGCGAACTCTGGAAACACCATATATTTT.

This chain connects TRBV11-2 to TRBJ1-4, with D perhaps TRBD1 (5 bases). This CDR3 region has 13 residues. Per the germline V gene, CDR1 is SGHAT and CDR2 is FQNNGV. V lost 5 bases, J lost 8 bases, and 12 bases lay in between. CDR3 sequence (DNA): TGTGCCAGCAGCCCAGGACACCAGGAAAAACTGTTTTTT. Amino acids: CASSPGHQEKLFF.

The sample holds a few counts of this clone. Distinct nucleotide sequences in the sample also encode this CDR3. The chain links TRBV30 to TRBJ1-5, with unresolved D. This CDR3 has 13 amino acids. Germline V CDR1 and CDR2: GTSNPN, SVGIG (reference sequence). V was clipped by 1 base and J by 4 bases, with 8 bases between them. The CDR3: CAWSERGNQPQHF. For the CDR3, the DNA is TGTGCCTGGAGTGAGCGGGGAAATCAGCCCCAGCATTTT. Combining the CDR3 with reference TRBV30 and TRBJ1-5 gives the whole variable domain SQTIHQWPATLVQPVGSPLSLECTVEGTSNPNLYWYRQAAGRGLQLLFYSVGIGQISSEVPQNLSASRPQDRQFILSSKKLLLSDSGFYLCAWSERGNQPQHFGDGTRLSIL.

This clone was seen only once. In DNA, the CDR3 is TGTGCCAGCAGTTTACTCCCCCCCAGGAAACACACCGGGGAGCTGTTTTTT. Residues: CASSLLPPRKHTGELFF. The chain is built from TRBV27 and TRBJ2-2; D remains unclear. The CDR3 has 17 residues. Trimming removed 2 bases at V and 3 bases at J, with 16 bases between. The germline CDR1 and CDR2 sequences are MNHEY and SMNVEV (reference sequence).

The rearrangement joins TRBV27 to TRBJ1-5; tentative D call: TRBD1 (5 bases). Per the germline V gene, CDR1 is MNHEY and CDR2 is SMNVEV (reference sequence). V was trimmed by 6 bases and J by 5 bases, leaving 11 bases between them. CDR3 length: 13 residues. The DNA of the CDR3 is TGTGCCAGCAGACGACAGCCAGATCAGCCCCAGCATTTT. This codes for CASRRQPDQPQHF.

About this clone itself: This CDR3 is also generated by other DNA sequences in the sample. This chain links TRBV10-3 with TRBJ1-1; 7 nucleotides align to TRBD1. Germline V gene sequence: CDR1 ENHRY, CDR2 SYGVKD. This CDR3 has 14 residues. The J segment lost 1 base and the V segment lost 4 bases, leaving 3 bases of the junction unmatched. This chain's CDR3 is CAISVAGGNTEAFF. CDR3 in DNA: TGTGCCATCAGTGTTGCAGGGGGGAACACTGAAGCTTTCTTT.

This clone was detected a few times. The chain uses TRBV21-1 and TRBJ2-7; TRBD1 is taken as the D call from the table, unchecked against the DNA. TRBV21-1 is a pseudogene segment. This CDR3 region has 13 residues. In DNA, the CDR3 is TGTGCCAGCAGCCCACATGTAGGGGGCGAGCAGTACTTC. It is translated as CASSPHVGGEQYF.

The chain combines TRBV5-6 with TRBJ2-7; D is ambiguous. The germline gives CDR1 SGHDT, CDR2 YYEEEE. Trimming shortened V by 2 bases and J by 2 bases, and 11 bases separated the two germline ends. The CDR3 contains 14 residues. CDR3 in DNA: TGTGCCAGCAGCTTTTCCCTAGTAACCTACGAGCAGTACTTC. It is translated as CASSFSLVTYEQYF. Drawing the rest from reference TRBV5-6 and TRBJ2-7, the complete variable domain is DAGVTQSPTHLIKTRGQQVTLRCSPKSGHDTVSWYQQALGQGPQFIFQYYEEEERQRGNFPDRFSGHQFPNYSSELNVNALLLGDSALYLCASSFSLVTYEQYFGPGTRLTVT.

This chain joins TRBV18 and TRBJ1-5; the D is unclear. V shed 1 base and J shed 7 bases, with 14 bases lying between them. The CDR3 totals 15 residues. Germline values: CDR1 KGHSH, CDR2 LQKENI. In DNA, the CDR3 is TGTGCCAGCTCACCACGTGCAGCGGGAAGGCAGCCCCAGCATTTT. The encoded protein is CASSPRAAGRQPQHF.

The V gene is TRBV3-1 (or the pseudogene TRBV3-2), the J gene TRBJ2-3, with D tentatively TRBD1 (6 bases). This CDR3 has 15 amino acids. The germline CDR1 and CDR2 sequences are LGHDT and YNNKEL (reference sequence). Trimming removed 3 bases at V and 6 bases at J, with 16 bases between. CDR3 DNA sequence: TGTGCCAGCAGCCAGGGACAAACCCAGGGGGATACGCAGTATTTT. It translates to CASSQGQTQGDTQYF.

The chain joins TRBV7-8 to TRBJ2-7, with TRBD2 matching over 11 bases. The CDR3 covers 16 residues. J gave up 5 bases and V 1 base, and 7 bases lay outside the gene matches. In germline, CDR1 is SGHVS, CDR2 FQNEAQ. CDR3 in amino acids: CASSLGETSGIHEQYF. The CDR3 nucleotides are TGTGCCAGCAGCTTAGGGGAGACTAGCGGGATCCACGAGCAGTACTTC.

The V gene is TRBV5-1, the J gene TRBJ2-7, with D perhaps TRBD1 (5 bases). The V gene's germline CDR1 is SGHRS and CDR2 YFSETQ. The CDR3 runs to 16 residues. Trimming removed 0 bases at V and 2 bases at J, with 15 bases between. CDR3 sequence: CASSLAVGMGPYEQYF. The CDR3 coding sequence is TGCGCCAGCAGCTTGGCCGTTGGGATGGGGCCCTACGAGCAGTACTTC.

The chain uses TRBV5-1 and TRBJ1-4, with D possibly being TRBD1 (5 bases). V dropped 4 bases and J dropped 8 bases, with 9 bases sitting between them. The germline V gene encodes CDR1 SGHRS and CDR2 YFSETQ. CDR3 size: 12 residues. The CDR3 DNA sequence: TGCGCCAGCAGCGCTGGGGGGGAAAAACTGTTTTTT. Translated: CASSAGGEKLFF.

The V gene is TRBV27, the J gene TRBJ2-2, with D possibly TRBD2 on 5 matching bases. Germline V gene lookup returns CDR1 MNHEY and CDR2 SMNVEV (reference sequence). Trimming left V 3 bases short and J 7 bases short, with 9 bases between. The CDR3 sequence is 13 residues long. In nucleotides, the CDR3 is TGTGCCAGCAGTTTCCGAGCGGACGGGGAGCTGTTTTTT. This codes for CASSFRADGELFF.